This T cell receptor (beta chain) comes out of a study of blood T cells in healthy people across ages. A second PCR of 7 to 11 cycles used a sample-barcoded 5' primer and a J-beta primer mix. TCRdb re-called the 5' RACE reads with MiXCR, one entry per CDR3 protein. The repertoire holds hundreds of thousands of distinct CDR3 sequences, with approximately 25% as singletons. The CDR3 runs to 16 residues. From germline, CDR1 is MNHNS and CDR2 SASEGT. V lost 3 bases to trimming and J lost 5 bases, with 19 bases between them. This sample was shared with a second study, whose subject was T cells of mothers and their children.

The sequence derives from a boy between 10 and 17 years old in good health. The V call is TRBV6-1, the J call TRBJ2-5; tentatively, D is TRBD1 or TRBD2 (5 bases each). The sequencing sample was made of blood. The CDR3 spells CASSDSPRGAGETQYF. In DNA, the CDR3 is TGTGCCAGCAGTGATTCCCCGAGGGGCGCCGGGGAGACCCAGTACTTC.